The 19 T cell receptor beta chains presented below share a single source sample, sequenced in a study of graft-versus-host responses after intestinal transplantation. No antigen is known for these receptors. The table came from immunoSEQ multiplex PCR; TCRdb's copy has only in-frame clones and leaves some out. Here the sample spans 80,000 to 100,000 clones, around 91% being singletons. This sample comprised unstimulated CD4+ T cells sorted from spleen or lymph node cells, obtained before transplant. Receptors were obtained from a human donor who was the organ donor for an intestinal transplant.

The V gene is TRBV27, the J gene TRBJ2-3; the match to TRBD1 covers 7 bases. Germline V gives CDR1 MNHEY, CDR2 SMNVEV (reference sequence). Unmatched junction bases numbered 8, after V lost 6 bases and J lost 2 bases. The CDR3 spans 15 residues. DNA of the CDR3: TGTGCCAGCAGCTTCCGGGACAGATACACAGATACGCAGTATTTT. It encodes CASSFRDRYTDTQYF.

The CDR3 DNA reads TGTGCCAGCAGTGAAACTAGGGCGCCCAATGAGCAGTTCTTC. It is translated as CASSETRAPNEQFF. The rearrangement links TRBV2 to TRBJ2-1, with TRBD2 as a possible D gene (5 bases). Germline V gene data show CDR1 as SNHLY and CDR2 as FYNNEI. This CDR3 region has 14 residues. Deletions cut 2 bases from V and 6 bases from J, with 11 bases between.

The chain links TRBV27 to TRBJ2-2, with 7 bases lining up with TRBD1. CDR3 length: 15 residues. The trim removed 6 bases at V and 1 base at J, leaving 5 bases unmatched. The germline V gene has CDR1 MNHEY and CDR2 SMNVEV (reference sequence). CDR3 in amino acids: CASSPDRLNTGELFF. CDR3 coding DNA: TGTGCCAGCAGCCCGGACAGGCTGAACACCGGGGAGCTGTTTTTT.

The CDR3 spells CASSISPPDGYTF. The CDR3 bases are TGTGCCAGTAGTATATCCCCTCCGGATGGCTACACCTTC. The chain recombines TRBV19 with TRBJ1-2, with D unresolved. Germline assignment: CDR1 LNHDA and CDR2 SQIVND (reference sequence). The CDR3 covers 13 residues. The V gene lost 2 bases and the J gene lost 6 bases, with 10 bases spanning the gap.

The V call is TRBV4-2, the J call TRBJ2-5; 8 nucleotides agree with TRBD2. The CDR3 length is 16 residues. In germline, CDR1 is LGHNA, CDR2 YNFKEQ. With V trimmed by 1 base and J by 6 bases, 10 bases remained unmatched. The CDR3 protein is CASSQVSGALGKTQYF. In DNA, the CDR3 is TGTGCCAGCAGCCAAGTTAGCGGGGCCCTGGGAAAGACCCAGTACTTC.

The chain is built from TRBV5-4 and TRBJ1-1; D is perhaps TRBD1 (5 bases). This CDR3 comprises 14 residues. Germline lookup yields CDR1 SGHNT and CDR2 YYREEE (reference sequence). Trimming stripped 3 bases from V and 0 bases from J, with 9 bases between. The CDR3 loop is CASSSPGLNTEAFF. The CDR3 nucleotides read TGTGCCAGCAGCTCCCCAGGGTTGAACACTGAAGCTTTCTTT.

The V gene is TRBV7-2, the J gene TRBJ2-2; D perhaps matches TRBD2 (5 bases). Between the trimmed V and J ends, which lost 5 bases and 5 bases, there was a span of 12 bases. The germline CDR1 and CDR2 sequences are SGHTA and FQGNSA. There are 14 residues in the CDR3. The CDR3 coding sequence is TGTGCCAGCAGCCCCGGTGGAGGAACCGGGGAGCTGTTTTTT. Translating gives CASSPGGGTGELFF. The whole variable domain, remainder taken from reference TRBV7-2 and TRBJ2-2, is GAGVSQSPSNKVTEKGKDVELRCDPISGHTALYWYRQSLGQGLEFLIYFQGNSAPDKSGLPSDRFSAERTGGSVSTLTIQRTQQEDSAVYLCASSPGGGTGELFFGEGSRLTVL.

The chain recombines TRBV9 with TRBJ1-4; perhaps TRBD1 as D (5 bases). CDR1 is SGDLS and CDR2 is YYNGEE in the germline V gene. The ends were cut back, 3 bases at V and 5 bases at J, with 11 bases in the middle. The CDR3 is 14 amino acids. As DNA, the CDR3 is TGTGCCAGCAGCGCCCTTGGGGGGAATGAAAAACTGTTTTTT. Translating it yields CASSALGGNEKLFF.

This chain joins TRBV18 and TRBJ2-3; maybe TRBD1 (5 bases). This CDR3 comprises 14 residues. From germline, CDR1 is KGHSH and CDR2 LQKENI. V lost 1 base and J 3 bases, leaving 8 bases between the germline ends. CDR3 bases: TGTGCCAGCTCACCACTAGGGGTGACAGATACGCAGTATTTT. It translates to CASSPLGVTDTQYF.

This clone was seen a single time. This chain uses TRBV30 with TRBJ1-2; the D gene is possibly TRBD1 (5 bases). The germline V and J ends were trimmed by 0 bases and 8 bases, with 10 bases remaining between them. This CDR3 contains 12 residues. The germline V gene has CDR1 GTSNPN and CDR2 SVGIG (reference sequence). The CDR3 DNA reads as TGTGCCTGGAGTGTAGGAGGGGCCGGCTACACCTTC. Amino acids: CAWSVGGAGYTF.

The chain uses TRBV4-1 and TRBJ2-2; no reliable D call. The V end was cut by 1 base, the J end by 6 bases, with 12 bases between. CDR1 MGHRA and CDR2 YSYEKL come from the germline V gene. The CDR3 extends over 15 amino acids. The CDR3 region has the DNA TGCGCCAGCAGCCAAGGAAAAACTCAGGCCGGGGAGCTGTTTTTT. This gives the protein CASSQGKTQAGELFF.

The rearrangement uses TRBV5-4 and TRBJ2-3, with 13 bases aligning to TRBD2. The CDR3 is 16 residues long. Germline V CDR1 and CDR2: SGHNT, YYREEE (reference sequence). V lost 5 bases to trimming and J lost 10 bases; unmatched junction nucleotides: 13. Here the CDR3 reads CASSLGLAGAQFPQYF. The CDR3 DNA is TGTGCCAGCAGTCTAGGACTAGCGGGGGCCCAGTTTCCGCAGTATTTT.

CDR3 in DNA: TGTGCCAGTAGTATGGGGGACAGGCCAGGGGAAAAACTGTTTTTT. It yields the protein CASSMGDRPGEKLFF. The gene calls are TRBV19 and TRBJ1-4; TRBD1 aligns across 8 bases. The V segment lost 3 bases and the J segment 8 bases; nucleotides outside the gene matches: 8. CDR1 and CDR2 from the germline V gene are LNHDA and SQIVND (reference sequence). This CDR3 region has 15 residues.

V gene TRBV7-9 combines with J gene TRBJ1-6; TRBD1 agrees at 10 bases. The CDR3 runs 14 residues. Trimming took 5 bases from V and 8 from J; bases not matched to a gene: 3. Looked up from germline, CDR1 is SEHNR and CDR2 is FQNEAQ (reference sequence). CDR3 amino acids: CASSRDRGYSPLHF. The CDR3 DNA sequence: TGTGCCAGCAGCCGGGACAGGGGTTATTCACCCCTCCACTTT.

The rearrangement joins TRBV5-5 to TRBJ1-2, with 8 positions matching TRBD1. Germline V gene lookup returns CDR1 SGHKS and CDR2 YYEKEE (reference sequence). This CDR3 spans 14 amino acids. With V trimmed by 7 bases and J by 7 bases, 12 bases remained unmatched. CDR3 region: CASGSQTGVRGYTF. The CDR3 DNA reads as TGTGCCAGCGGATCCCAGACAGGGGTTCGTGGCTACACCTTC. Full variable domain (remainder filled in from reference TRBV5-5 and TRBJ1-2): DAGVTQSPTHLIKTRGQQVTLRCSPISGHKSVSWYQQVLGQGPQFIFQYYEKEERGRGNFPDRFSARQFPNYSSELNVNALLLGDSALYLCASGSQTGVRGYTFGSGTRLTVV.

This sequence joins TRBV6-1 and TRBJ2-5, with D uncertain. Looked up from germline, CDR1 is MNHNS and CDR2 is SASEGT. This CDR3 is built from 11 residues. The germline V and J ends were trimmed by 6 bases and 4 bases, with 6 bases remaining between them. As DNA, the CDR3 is TGTGCCAGCAGGTCCCTAGAGACCCAGTACTTC. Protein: CASRSLETQYF.

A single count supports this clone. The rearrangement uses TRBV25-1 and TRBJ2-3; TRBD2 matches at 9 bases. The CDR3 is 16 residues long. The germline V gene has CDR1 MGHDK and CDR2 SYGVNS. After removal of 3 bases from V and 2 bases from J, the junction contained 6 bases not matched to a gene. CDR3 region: CASSEQSGGFTDTQYF. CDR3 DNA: TGTGCCAGCAGTGAGCAAAGCGGGGGGTTCACAGATACGCAGTATTTT.

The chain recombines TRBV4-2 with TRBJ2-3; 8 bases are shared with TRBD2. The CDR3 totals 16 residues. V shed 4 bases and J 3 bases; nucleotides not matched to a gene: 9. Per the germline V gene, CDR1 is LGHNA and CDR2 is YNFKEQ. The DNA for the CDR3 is TGTGCCAGCAGCCCTCAAAGCGGGGGAGGTACAGATACGCAGTATTTT. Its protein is CASSPQSGGGTDTQYF.

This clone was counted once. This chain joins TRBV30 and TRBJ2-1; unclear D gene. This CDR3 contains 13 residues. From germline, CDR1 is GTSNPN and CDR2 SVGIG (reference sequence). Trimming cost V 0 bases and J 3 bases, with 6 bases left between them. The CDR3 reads CAWSVLFYNEQFF. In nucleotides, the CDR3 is TGTGCCTGGAGTGTACTATTCTACAATGAGCAGTTCTTC.